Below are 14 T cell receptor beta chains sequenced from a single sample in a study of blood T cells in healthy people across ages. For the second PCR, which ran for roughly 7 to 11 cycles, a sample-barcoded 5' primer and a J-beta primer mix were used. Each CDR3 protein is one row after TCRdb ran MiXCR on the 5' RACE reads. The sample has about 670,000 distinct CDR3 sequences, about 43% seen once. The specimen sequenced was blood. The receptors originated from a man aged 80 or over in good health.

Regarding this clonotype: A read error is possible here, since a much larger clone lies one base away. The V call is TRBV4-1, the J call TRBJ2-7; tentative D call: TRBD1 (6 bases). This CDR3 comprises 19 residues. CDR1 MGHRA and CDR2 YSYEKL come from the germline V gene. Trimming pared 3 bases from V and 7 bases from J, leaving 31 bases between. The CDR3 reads CASSHETGGSHGPPGEQYF. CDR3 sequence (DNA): TGCGCCAGCAGCCATGAGACAGGCGGTTCCCACGGGCCCCCGGGTGAGCAGTACTTC.

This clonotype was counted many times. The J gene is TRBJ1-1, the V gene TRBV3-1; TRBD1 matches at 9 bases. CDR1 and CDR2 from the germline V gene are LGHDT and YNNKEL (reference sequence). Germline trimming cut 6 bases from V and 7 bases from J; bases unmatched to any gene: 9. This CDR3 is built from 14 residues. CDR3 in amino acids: CASRRALTGGEAFF. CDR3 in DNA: TGTGCCAGCAGACGAGCATTGACAGGGGGTGAAGCTTTCTTT.

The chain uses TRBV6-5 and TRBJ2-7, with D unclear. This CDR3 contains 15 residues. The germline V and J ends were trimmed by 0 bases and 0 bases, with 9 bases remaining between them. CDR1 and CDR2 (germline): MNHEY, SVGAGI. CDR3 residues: CASSYSEKGSYEQYF. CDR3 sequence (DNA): TGTGCCAGCAGTTACTCGGAGAAGGGCTCCTACGAGCAGTACTTC.

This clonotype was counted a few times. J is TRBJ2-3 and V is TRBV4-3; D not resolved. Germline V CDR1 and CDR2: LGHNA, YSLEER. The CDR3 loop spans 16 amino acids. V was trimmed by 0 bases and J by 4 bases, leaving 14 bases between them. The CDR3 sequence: CASSQDFAVGPDTQYF. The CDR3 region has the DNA TGCGCCAGCAGCCAAGATTTCGCAGTTGGGCCAGATACGCAGTATTTT.

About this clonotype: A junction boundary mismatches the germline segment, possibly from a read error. As DNA, the CDR3 is TGTGCCTGCAGCCCGCGGGAGGAGTCCTACAATGAGCAGTTCTTC. Translation: CACSPREESYNEQFF. The rearrangement joins TRBV7-9 to TRBJ2-1; TRBD2 aligns across 8 bases. The CDR3 consists of 15 residues. The germline V gene has CDR1 SEHNR and CDR2 FQNEAQ (reference sequence). Complete variable domain (other parts from reference TRBV7-9 and TRBJ2-1): DTGVSQNPRHKITKRGQNVTFRCDPISEHNRLYWYRQTLGQGPEFLTYFQNEAQLEKSRLLSDRFSAERPKGSFSTLEIQRTEQGDSAMYLCACSPREESYNEQFFGPGTRLTVL.

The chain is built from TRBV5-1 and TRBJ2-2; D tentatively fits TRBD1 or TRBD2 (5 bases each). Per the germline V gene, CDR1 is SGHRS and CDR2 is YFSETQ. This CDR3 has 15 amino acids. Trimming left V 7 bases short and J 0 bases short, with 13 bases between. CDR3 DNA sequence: TGCGCCAGCCGGGACGTCAAATCGAACACCGGGGAGCTGTTTTTT. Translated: CASRDVKSNTGELFF.

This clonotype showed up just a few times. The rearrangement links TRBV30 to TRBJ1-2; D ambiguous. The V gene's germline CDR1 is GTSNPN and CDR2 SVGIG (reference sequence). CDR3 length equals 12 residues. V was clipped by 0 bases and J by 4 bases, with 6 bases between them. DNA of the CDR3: TGTGCCTGGAGTGTAGCCAGCTATGGCTACACCTTC. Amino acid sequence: CAWSVASYGYTF. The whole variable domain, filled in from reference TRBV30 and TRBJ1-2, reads SQTIHQWPATLVQPVGSPLSLECTVEGTSNPNLYWYRQAAGRGLQLLFYSVGIGQISSEVPQNLSASRPQDRQFILSSKKLLLSDSGFYLCAWSVASYGYTFGSGTRLTVV.

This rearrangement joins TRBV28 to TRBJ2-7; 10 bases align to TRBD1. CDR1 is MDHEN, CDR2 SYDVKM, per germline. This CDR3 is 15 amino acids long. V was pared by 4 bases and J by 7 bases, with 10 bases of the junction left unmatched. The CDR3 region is CASSSSGQGNLEQYF. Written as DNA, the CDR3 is TGTGCCAGCAGTTCCTCGGGACAGGGGAATTTAGAGCAGTACTTC.

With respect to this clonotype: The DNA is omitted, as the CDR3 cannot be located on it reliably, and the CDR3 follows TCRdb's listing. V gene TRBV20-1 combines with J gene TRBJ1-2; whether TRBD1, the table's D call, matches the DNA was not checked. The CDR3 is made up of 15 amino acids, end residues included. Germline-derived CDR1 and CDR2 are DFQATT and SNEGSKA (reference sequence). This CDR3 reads CSASLRGAANYGCTF.

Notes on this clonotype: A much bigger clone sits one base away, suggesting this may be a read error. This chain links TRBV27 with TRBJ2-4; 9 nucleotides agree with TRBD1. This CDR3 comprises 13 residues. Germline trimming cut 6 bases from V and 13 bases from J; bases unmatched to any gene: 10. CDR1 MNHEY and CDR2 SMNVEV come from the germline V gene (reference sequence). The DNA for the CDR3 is TGTGCCAGCAGCAACAGGGGGCGTTACGGGCAGTACTTC. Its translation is CASSNRGRYGQYF.

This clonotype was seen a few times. CDR3 nucleotide sequence: TGTGCCAGCAGCGTAGCTATGGCAGGGCAGTCCTACGAGCAGTACTTC. It is translated as CASSVAMAGQSYEQYF. The V and J genes are TRBV9 and TRBJ2-7, with D possibly being TRBD1 (5 bases). The CDR3 loop spans 16 amino acids. Germline CDR1 and CDR2: SGDLS and YYNGEE. V was trimmed by 0 bases and J by 1 base, leaving 14 bases between them.

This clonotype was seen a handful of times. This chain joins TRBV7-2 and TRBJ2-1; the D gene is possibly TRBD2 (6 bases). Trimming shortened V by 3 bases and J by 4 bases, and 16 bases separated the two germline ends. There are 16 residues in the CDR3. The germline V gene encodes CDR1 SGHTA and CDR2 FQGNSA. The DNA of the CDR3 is TGTGCCAGCAGCTTTAGGGGCGGGGCGGGTTACAATGAGCAGTTCTTC. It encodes CASSFRGGAGYNEQFF.

The CDR3 protein is CASSQDTSNSPLHF. The DNA of the CDR3 is TGTGCCAGCAGCCAAGACACTTCTAATTCACCCCTCCACTTT. The rearrangement links TRBV3-1 to TRBJ1-6; D is unresolved. CDR3 length: 14 amino acids. CDR1 and CDR2 from the germline V gene are LGHDT and YNNKEL (reference sequence). Trimming stripped 0 bases from V and 6 bases from J, with 6 bases between.

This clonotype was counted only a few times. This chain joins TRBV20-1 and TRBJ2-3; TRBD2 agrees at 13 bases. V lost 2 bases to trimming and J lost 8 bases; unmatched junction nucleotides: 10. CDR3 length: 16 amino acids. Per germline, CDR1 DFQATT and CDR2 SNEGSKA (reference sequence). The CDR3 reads CSARPRTSGSLGTQYF. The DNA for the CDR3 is TGCAGTGCTAGACCCAGGACTAGCGGGAGTCTGGGTACGCAGTATTTT.